This T cell receptor (beta chain) was obtained from a study of Ad26.COV2.S vaccination and SARS-CoV-2 variants. Sequenced by immunoSEQ multiplex PCR; TCRdb stores in-frame clones only, minus some. The sample lists about 400,000 clones; roughly 90% were seen once. The treatment: about 20 received Ad26.COV2.S at low or high dose, single or two shots; 5 received placebo; per-sample allocation not given. Collection of samples fell on day 63 after the first vaccine or placebo injection. Germline trimming cut 0 bases from V and 3 bases from J; bases unmatched to any gene: 1. Germline V gene lookup returns CDR1 MGHRA and CDR2 YSYEKL. This CDR3 region has 15 residues.

The receptor was derived from a person between 18 and 65 years old who received the Ad26.COV2.S COVID-19 vaccine or a placebo. The rearrangement links TRBV4-1 to TRBJ1-3; TRBD1 agrees at 8 bases. Material: peripheral blood, obtained in a trial of Ad26.COV2.S vaccine versus placebo. As DNA, the CDR3 is TGCGCCAGCAGCCAAGAAGGGACAGGTGGAAACACCATATATTTT. Translation gives CASSQEGTGGNTIYF.